This entry is about one TCR beta chain. The antigen it binds to is not known. No base-level quality is on record; no much larger clone is a single base apart. The entry originates in a study of T-cell reconstitution after alpha-beta-depleted transplantation in children (dated by TCRdb to the mid-2010s). About the study as a whole: T-cell immune reconstitution after TCRalphabeta/CD19-depleted allogeneic hematopoietic cell transplantation in children was quantitatively tracked in the study by means of TCR repertoire profiling.

The germline V gene specifies MDHEN as CDR1 and SYDVKM as CDR2. The CDR3 measures 12 amino acids from cysteine to phenylalanine. Just CDR3 DNA is preserved here, 36 bases in frame from base 1. A distance of 10 bases separates the germline ends of V and J, which lose 4 bases and 6 bases respectively. Sample treatment or condition, as interpreted from the label and publication: allogeneic hematopoietic cell transplantation with graft depleted of TCRalphabeta T cells and CD19 B cells. The transplant recipients were children given TCRalphabeta/CD19-depleted allogeneic hematopoietic cell grafts. Libraries came from PCR. The listed sequencing device is Illumina HiSeq 2500. Molecular barcoding was employed in the preparation of TCR libraries, with unique molecular identifiers being used to normalize TCRbeta repertoire quantification. The public reads were reprocessed in TCRdb via fastp at Q25 and MiXCR, keeping in-frame beta chains. Each entry merges the rows of one CDR3 protein and shows their most common DNA and genes. The sample table shows about 340,000 distinct CDR3 sequences, and around 15% are seen once. About 41% of the sample lies in the top ten.

The full study reports these points: About two months after transplant, the apparently early recovery of alphabetaT-cell counts reportedly depended on just several hundred clones that had expanded rapidly and came from non-depleted graft cells. In some patients, the high TCRbeta diversity seen at day 60 was put down to recipient T cells and intrathymic progenitors that had survived conditioning. Hyperexpanded clone frequencies declined over subsequent months; after one year, T-cell counts and TCRbeta diversity were mostly attributed to newly produced T cells.

The sample in question was PBMCs, mostly from graft donor cells, obtained 360 days after TCRalphabeta/CD19-depleted stem cell transplant. The TCR originated in a male patient between 2 and 9 years old who had a stem cell transplant for acute lymphoblastic leukemia, so the T cells may come from the graft donor. The sequence is built from TRBV28 and TRBJ2-7; perhaps TRBD1 is the D gene, with 5 bases matching. The sequence in DNA is TGTGCCAGCAGTTCCAGGGATCGCGAGCAGTACTTC. Its translation reads: CASSSRDREQYF.